This TCR beta chain was captured by sequencing in a study of brain T cells in children with intractable seizures. Study outcomes and limitations: Viral specificity was inferred only from CDR3 similarity; HCMV serostatus was unknown. Clones missing pre-surgery may reflect undersampling of that blood sample.

V lost 5 bases to trimming and J lost 4 bases, with 14 bases between them. CDR3 length equals 14 residues. Per the germline V gene, CDR1 is SGHNT and CDR2 is YENEEA. Profiled with immunoSEQ multiplex PCR; TCRdb holds only in-frame clones, not every one. The table shows about 340,000 clones, with 93% occurring only once. A remark on this clone: The antigen is unknown.

The time point was: blood from clinic visit 5 months post-surgery; TSC patient then seizure free. Only cases whose brain tissue showed the highest T cell transcript signatures were sequenced. Patients received at least one anti-epileptic drug before surgery. The rearrangement joins TRBV11-3 to TRBJ1-2; D gene unclear. This TCR came from a boy under three years old with tuberous sclerosis and intractable seizures. This specimen consisted of peripheral blood, obtained 4 to 6 months after surgery. The CDR3 nucleotides read TGTGCCAGCAGCAAGGACGGAAACTCCTATGGCTACACCTTC. It encodes CASSKDGNSYGYTF.